One sample yielded the 30 T cell receptor beta chains listed below, sequenced in a study of OX40 agonist ivuxolimab in advanced cancers. Sequencing was performed with immunoSEQ multiplex PCR; in TCRdb, only in-frame clones are kept and a portion is missing. The sample lists over 90,000 clones; roughly 94% were seen once. The starting material was CD4+ or CD8+ T cells sorted from blood, obtained in a trial of the OX40 agonist ivuxolimab. The receptors here all came from an adult with an advanced solid tumor such as melanoma, head and neck, liver or kidney cancer.

This chain joins TRBV5-1 and TRBJ1-1; D is ambiguous. The germline V and J ends were trimmed by 4 bases and 1 base, with 8 bases remaining between them. There are 13 residues in the CDR3. From germline, CDR1 is SGHRS and CDR2 YFSETQ. The CDR3 here is CASSPSPNTEAFF. CDR3 DNA: TGCGCCAGCAGCCCGAGCCCGAACACTGAAGCTTTCTTT.

CDR3 loop: CAWSTERGAGEQFF. The CDR3 nucleotides are TGTGCCTGGAGTACGGAGCGGGGGGCTGGTGAGCAGTTCTTC. V usage is TRBV30 and J usage is TRBJ2-1; TRBD2 agrees at 9 bases. The CDR3 is 14 residues long. V dropped 2 bases and J dropped 9; count of bases not matched to a gene: 8. From germline, CDR1 is GTSNPN and CDR2 SVGIG (reference sequence).

The genes are TRBV7-2 and TRBJ2-2; no clear D gene. The V end was cut by 5 bases, the J end by 0 bases, with 4 bases between. This CDR3 spans 13 amino acids. Germline CDR1 is SGHTA and CDR2 is FQGNSA. The CDR3 DNA reads TGTGCCAGCAGCCAAGCGAACACCGGGGAGCTGTTTTTT. It yields the protein CASSQANTGELFF.

In this sample, this clone turned up a few times. The chain joins TRBV6-1 to TRBJ2-7; 8 nucleotides line up with TRBD1. The CDR3 is 13 amino acids. Losses at the gene ends were 6 bases for V and 0 bases for J; bases not matched to a gene: 1. Per germline, CDR1 MNHNS and CDR2 SASEGT. This CDR3 is CASRTGASYEQYF. Written as DNA, the CDR3 is TGTGCCAGCAGGACAGGGGCCTCCTACGAGCAGTACTTC.

V and J are TRBV4-3 and TRBJ1-2; D ambiguous. CDR1 is LGHNA, CDR2 YSLEER, per germline. CDR3 length: 19 amino acids. Trimming stripped 0 bases from V and 8 bases from J, with 28 bases between. DNA of the CDR3: TGCGCCAGCAGCCAAGAGCCCCAATTCGAGAGTAGTCATAAGAAGGGCTACACCTTC. Translation gives CASSQEPQFESSHKKGYTF.

The V call is TRBV7-2, the J call TRBJ2-7; D gene unclear. Germline CDR1 and CDR2: SGHTA and FQGNSA. CDR3 size: 14 residues. With 3 bases removed from V and 4 bases from J, the gap between germline ends came to 13 bases. The CDR3, as DNA: TGTGCCAGCAGCTTGAGTCGTGTAGAGTACGAGCAGTACTTC. Translation gives CASSLSRVEYEQYF.

This clone was recorded once. The genes are TRBV27 and TRBJ2-6; D assignment may be TRBD1 or TRBD2 (5 bases each). The CDR3 has 18 amino acids. The germline V and J ends were trimmed by 6 bases and 0 bases, with 18 bases remaining between them. Germline CDR1 and CDR2: MNHEY and SMNVEV (reference sequence). As DNA, the CDR3 is TGTGCCAGCAGCCCCCATTCGGCAGGGAGCTCTGGGGCCAACGTCCTGACTTTC. Translated: CASSPHSAGSSGANVLTF.

V gene TRBV5-4 combines with J gene TRBJ2-7; a weak D match, TRBD2 (5 bases). The CDR3 runs to 14 residues. V lost 0 bases and J 6 bases, leaving 13 bases between the germline ends. Germline lookup yields CDR1 SGHNT and CDR2 YYREEE (reference sequence). This CDR3 reads CASSLDARAGEQYF. DNA of the CDR3: TGTGCCAGCAGCTTGGATGCGCGGGCGGGCGAGCAGTACTTC.

The chain is built from TRBV4-1 and TRBJ2-7; 9 nucleotides align to TRBD1. With V trimmed by 4 bases and J by 2 bases, 0 bases remained unmatched. This CDR3 contains 13 residues. In germline, CDR1 is MGHRA, CDR2 YSYEKL. The CDR3 sequence: CASSRQGAYEQYF. CDR3 DNA: TGCGCCAGCAGCCGACAGGGGGCCTACGAGCAGTACTTC.

The count of this clone is one. The chain couples TRBV28 to TRBJ1-1; a possible D gene is TRBD1 (5 bases). The CDR3 spans 14 residues. CDR1 is MDHEN, CDR2 SYDVKM, per germline. V gave up 3 bases and J gave up 4 bases, with 12 bases separating them. The CDR3 loop is CASSFWGEATEAFF. As DNA, the CDR3 is TGTGCCAGCAGTTTTTGGGGCGAGGCCACTGAAGCTTTCTTT.

The gene calls are TRBV5-1 and TRBJ1-5, with D uncertain. The V end was cut by 0 bases, the J end by 7 bases, with 5 bases between. Looked up from germline, CDR1 is SGHRS and CDR2 is YFSETQ. The CDR3 totals 12 residues. The chain's CDR3 is CASSLEGQPQHF. As DNA, the CDR3 is TGCGCCAGCAGCTTGGAGGGCCAGCCCCAGCATTTT. The full variable domain, its missing parts supplied by reference TRBV5-1 and TRBJ1-5, is KAGVTQTPRYLIKTRGQQVTLSCSPISGHRSVSWYQQTPGQGLQFLFEYFSETQRNKGNFPGRFSGRQFSNSRSEMNVSTLELGDSALYLCASSLEGQPQHFGDGTRLSIL.

The J gene is TRBJ1-1, the V gene TRBV7-3; no definite D call. This CDR3 region has 14 residues. V was cut by 5 bases and J by 4 bases, with 14 bases left in between. The germline V gene has CDR1 SGHTA and CDR2 FQGTGA. As DNA, the CDR3 is TGTGCCAGCAGCCTCCTAGGCGGGAGCACTGAAGCTTTCTTT. Translated: CASSLLGGSTEAFF.

In DNA form, the CDR3 reads TGTGCCAGCAGCAATGAGAAAGGGTTTTATTCTCGCTATGGCTACACCTTC. It codes for CASSNEKGFYSRYGYTF. The chain recombines TRBV21-1 with TRBJ1-2. TRBV21-1 is shown as a pseudogene. CDR3 length: 17 amino acids.

The chain links TRBV11-2 to TRBJ1-1, with TRBD1 matching 9 bases. The V gene's germline CDR1 is SGHAT and CDR2 FQNNGV. The CDR3 is 16 residues long. V lost 1 base, J lost 0 bases, and 3 bases stayed unmatched. The CDR3 sequence is CASSLVGQGLNTEAFF. CDR3 DNA sequence: TGTGCCAGCAGCTTAGTCGGACAGGGGCTGAACACTGAAGCTTTCTTT.

V and J are TRBV10-1 and TRBJ1-1; 8 bases are shared with TRBD1. Germline-derived CDR1 and CDR2 are WNHNN and SYGVQD (reference sequence). V dropped 4 bases and J dropped 1; count of bases not matched to a gene: 11. This CDR3 is built from 17 residues. The CDR3 is CASSAGDRMTPNTEAFF. Here the CDR3 DNA reads TGCGCCAGCAGTGCGGGGGACAGGATGACCCCGAACACTGAAGCTTTCTTT.

The chain recombines TRBV19 with TRBJ2-7, with D perhaps TRBD2 (7 bases). Germline V gene data show CDR1 as LNHDA and CDR2 as SQIVND (reference sequence). Trimming took 7 bases from V and 1 from J, leaving 17 bases between them. The CDR3 covers 15 residues. The CDR3 region has the DNA TGTGCCAGTACCCTGGGGGGGGACATTTCCTACGAGCAGTACTTC. It encodes CASTLGGDISYEQYF.

This sequence joins TRBV4-1 and TRBJ2-1, with 10 bases identical to TRBD1. V was clipped by 5 bases and J by 7 bases; unmatched bases: 8. CDR1 and CDR2 from the germline V gene are MGHRA and YSYEKL. The CDR3 is 15 amino acids. CDR3 loop: CASSFPTGGRNEQFF. CDR3 sequence (DNA): TGCGCCAGCAGCTTCCCGACAGGGGGCAGAAATGAGCAGTTCTTC.

The V and J genes are TRBV19 and TRBJ1-3; 8 bases map to TRBD1. V shed 6 bases, J shed 4 bases, and the junction held 5 bases outside the gene matches. CDR1 and CDR2 from the germline V gene are LNHDA and SQIVND (reference sequence). The CDR3 runs 14 residues. CDR3 sequence reads: CASSDRGYGNTIYF. The CDR3 nucleotides read TGTGCCAGTAGCGACAGGGGATACGGAAACACCATATATTTT.

This chain connects TRBV9 to TRBJ2-5, with 7 bases identical to TRBD1. V was pared by 4 bases and J by 5 bases, with 8 bases of the junction left unmatched. Looked up from germline, CDR1 is SGDLS and CDR2 is YYNGEE. The CDR3 is made up of 14 amino acids. CDR3 sequence: CASSPLRGRETQYF. The CDR3 DNA reads as TGTGCCAGCAGCCCGTTGAGGGGGCGGGAGACCCAGTACTTC.

V and J are TRBV11-2 and TRBJ1-5; TRBD1 agrees at 7 bases. Germline lookup yields CDR1 SGHAT and CDR2 FQNNGV. This CDR3 contains 12 residues. The V segment lost 10 bases and the J segment 11 bases; nucleotides outside the gene matches: 11. The CDR3 nucleotides read TGTGCCATGCCCCAGGGGGGATCAGCCCAGCATTTT. It yields the protein CAMPQGGSAQHF.

The genes are TRBV7-3 and TRBJ2-3; D is ambiguous. The germline V and J ends were trimmed by 1 base and 6 bases, with 5 bases remaining between them. This CDR3 spans 12 amino acids. Germline V gene lookup returns CDR1 SGHTA and CDR2 FQGTGA. CDR3 loop: CASSLSGDTQYF. The CDR3 DNA reads as TGTGCCAGCAGCTTAAGTGGGGATACGCAGTATTTT.

The V and J genes are TRBV5-6 and TRBJ2-5; 10 bases line up with TRBD1. Trimming took 2 bases from V and 7 from J; bases not matched to a gene: 14. Germline V gene sequence: CDR1 SGHDT, CDR2 YYEEEE. This CDR3 region has 17 residues. CDR3: CASSFLATGTGAGTQYF. The CDR3 DNA follows: TGTGCCAGCAGCTTCCTAGCCACGGGGACAGGGGCCGGGACCCAGTACTTC.

The chain carries TRBV5-6 and TRBJ2-3; no firm D call. V was clipped by 5 bases and J by 1 base, with 11 bases between them. The CDR3 loop spans 14 amino acids. Per germline, CDR1 SGHDT and CDR2 YYEEEE. The CDR3 loop is CASSPDIRTDTQYF. CDR3 in DNA: TGTGCCAGCAGTCCCGACATCCGCACAGATACGCAGTATTTT.

The rearrangement joins TRBV7-9 to TRBJ2-7, with TRBD2 matching 8 bases. There are 14 residues in the CDR3. V shed 3 bases, J shed 0 bases, and the junction held 1 base outside the gene matches. CDR1 is SEHNR and CDR2 is FQNEAQ in the germline V gene (reference sequence). CDR3 sequence: CASSLGTSSYEQYF. DNA for the CDR3: TGTGCCAGCAGCTTGGGGACTAGCTCCTACGAGCAGTACTTC. The whole variable domain, remainder taken from reference TRBV7-9 and TRBJ2-7, is DTGVSQNPRHKITKRGQNVTFRCDPISEHNRLYWYRQTLGQGPEFLTYFQNEAQLEKSRLLSDRFSAERPKGSFSTLEIQRTEQGDSAMYLCASSLGTSSYEQYFGPGTRLTVT.

The rearrangement joins TRBV2 to TRBJ1-5, with TRBD1 matching 11 bases. The trim removed 6 bases at V and 15 bases at J, leaving 7 bases unmatched. The CDR3 contains 12 residues. CDR1 is SNHLY and CDR2 is FYNNEI in the germline V gene. The CDR3 region has the DNA TGTGCCAGCAGGGACAGGGGGCGTTGGGTGCATTTT. Its protein product is CASRDRGRWVHF.

The rearrangement links TRBV6-5 to TRBJ1-1; TRBD1 matches 8 bases. Germline CDR1 reads MNHEY; CDR2 reads SVGAGI. Unmatched junction bases numbered 8, after V lost 10 bases and J lost 4 bases. The CDR3 loop spans 13 amino acids. The CDR3 bases are TGTGCCACTAGGACAGGGTTACGCACTGAAGCTTTCTTT. It codes for CATRTGLRTEAFF.

The chain employs TRBV7-2 and TRBJ2-5; D is perhaps TRBD1 or TRBD2 (5 bases each). The CDR3 runs 13 residues. V was shortened by 5 bases and J by 5 bases, with 12 bases between the two germline ends. CDR1 and CDR2 from the germline V gene are SGHTA and FQGNSA. The CDR3 is CASSLGEWETQYF. The CDR3 region has the DNA TGTGCCAGCAGCCTGGGGGAGTGGGAGACCCAGTACTTC.

The chain recombines TRBV6-9 with TRBJ1-5; D unclear. Trimming cost V 3 bases and J 7 bases, with 13 bases left between them. Germline lookup yields CDR1 MNHGY and CDR2 SVAAGI. The CDR3 is 14 amino acids. In nucleotides, the CDR3 is TGTGCCAGCAGTTACGGGCCAGGTGGGCAGCCCCAGCATTTT. Translated: CASSYGPGGQPQHF.

This chain connects TRBV15 to TRBJ2-5, with 7 nucleotides matching TRBD1. The germline gives CDR1 LNHNV, CDR2 YYDKDF (reference sequence). Trimming cost V 6 bases and J 2 bases; bases outside gene matches: 12. The CDR3 covers 16 residues. This chain's CDR3 is CATRRADRAFQETQYF. CDR3 in DNA: TGTGCCACCAGACGAGCCGACAGGGCGTTTCAAGAGACCCAGTACTTC.

The V and J genes are TRBV28 and TRBJ1-1; TRBD1 might be the D (5 bases). The CDR3 extends over 19 amino acids. V was cut by 1 base and J by 0 bases, with 21 bases left in between. CDR1 is MDHEN and CDR2 is SYDVKM in the germline V gene. CDR3 sequence reads: CASSLSGGVRLLMNTEAFF. For the CDR3, the DNA is TGTGCCAGCAGTTTATCAGGAGGGGTTCGATTATTGATGAACACTGAAGCTTTCTTT.